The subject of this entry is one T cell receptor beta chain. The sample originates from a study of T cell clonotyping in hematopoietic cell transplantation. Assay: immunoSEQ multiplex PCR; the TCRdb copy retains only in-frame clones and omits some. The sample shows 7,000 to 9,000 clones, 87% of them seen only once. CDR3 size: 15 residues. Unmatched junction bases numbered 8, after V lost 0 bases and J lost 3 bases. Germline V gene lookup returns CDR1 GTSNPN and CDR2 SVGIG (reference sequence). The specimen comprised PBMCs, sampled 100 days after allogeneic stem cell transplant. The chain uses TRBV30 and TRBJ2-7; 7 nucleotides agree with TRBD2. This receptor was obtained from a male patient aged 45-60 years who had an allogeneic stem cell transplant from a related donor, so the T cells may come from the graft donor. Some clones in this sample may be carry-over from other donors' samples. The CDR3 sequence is CAWSVNPSGSYEQYF. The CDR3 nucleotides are TGTGCCTGGAGTGTTAACCCTAGCGGAAGCTACGAGCAGTACTTC.